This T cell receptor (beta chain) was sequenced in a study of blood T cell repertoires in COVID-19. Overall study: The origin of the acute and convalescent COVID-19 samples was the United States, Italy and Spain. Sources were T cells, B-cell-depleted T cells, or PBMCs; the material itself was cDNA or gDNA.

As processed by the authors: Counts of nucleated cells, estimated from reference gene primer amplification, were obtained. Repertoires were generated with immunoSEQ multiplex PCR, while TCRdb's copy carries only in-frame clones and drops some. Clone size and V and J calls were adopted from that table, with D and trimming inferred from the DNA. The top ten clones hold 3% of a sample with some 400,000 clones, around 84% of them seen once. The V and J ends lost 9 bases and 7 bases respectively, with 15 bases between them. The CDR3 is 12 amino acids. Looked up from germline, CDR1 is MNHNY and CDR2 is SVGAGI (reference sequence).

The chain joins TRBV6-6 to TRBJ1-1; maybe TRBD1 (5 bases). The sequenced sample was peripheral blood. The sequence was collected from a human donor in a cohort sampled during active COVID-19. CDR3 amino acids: CASRLSGDEAFF. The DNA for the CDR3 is TGTGCCAGTCGCCTCTCGGGGGATGAAGCTTTCTTT.